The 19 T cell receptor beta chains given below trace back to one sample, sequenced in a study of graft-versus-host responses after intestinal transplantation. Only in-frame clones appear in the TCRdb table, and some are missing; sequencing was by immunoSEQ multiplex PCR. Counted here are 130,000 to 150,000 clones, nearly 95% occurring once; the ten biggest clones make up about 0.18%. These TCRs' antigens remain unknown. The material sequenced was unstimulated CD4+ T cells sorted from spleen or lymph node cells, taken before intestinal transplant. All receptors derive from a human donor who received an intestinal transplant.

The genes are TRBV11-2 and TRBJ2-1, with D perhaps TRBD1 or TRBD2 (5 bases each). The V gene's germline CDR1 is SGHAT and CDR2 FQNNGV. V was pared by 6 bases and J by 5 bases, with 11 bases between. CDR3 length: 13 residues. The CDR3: CASSRGQNNEQFF. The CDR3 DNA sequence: TGTGCCAGCAGTCGGGGCCAGAACAATGAGCAGTTCTTC.

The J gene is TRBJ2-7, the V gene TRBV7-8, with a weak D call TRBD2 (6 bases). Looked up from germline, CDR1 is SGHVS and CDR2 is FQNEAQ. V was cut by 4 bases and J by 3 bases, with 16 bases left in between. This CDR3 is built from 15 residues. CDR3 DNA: TGTGCCAGCAGCTCCTCCCTAGCGAATTACTACGAGCAGTACTTC. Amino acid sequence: CASSSSLANYYEQYF.

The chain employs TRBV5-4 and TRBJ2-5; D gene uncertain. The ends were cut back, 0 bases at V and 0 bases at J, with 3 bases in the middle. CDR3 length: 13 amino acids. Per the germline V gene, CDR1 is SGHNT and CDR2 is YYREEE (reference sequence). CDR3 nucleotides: TGTGCCAGCAGCTTGGACTACCAAGAGACCCAGTACTTC. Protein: CASSLDYQETQYF.

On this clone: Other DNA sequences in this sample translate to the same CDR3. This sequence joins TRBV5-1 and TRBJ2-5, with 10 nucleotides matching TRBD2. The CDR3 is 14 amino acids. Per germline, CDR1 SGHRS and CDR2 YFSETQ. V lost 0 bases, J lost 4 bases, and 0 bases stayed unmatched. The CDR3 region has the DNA TGCGCCAGCAGCTTGGGACTAGCGGGAGAGACCCAGTACTTC. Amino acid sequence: CASSLGLAGETQYF.

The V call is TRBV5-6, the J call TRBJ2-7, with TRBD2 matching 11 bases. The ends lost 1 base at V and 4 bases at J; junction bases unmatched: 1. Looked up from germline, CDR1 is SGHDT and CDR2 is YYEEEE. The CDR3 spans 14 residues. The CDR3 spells CASSLTSGSYEQYF. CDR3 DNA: TGTGCCAGCAGCTTGACTAGCGGGAGTTACGAGCAGTACTTC.

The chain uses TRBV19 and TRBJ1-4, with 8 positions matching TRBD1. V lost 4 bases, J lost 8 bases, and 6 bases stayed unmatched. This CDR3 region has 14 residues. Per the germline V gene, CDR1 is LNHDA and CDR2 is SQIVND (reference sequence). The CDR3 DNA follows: TGTGCCAGTAGTAAGACGACAGGGGACGAAAAACTGTTTTTT. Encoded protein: CASSKTTGDEKLFF.

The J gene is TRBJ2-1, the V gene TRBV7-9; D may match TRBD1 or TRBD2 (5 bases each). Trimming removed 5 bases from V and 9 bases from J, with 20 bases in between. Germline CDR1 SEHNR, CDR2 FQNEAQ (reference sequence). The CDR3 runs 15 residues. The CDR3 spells CASSRPGDLRGEQFF. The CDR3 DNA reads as TGTGCCAGCAGCCGTCCCGGGGACCTCAGAGGTGAGCAGTTCTTC.

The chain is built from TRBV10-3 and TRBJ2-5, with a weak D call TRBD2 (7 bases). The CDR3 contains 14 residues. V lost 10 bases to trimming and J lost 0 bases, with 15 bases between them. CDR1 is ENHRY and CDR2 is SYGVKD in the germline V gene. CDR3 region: CATRGLPYQETQYF. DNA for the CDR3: TGTGCCACCAGGGGACTACCTTACCAAGAGACCCAGTACTTC.

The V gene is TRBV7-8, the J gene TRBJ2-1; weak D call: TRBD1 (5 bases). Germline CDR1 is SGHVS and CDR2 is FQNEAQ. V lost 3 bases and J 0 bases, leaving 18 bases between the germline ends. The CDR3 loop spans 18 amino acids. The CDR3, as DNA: TGTGCCAGCAGCTTTGCTAGTTCCCTGGGGCCCTCCTACAATGAGCAGTTCTTC. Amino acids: CASSFASSLGPSYNEQFF.

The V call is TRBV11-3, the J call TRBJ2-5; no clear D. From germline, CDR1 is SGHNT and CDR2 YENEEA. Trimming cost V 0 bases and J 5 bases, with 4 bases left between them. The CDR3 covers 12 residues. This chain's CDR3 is CASSLDRETQYF. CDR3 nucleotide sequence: TGTGCCAGCAGCTTAGATCGGGAGACCCAGTACTTC.

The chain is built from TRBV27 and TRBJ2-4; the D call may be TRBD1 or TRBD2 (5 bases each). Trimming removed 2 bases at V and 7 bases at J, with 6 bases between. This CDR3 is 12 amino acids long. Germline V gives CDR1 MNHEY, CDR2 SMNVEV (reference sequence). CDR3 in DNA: TGTGCCAGCAGTTTAGAGGGGAACATTCAGTACTTC. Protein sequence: CASSLEGNIQYF.

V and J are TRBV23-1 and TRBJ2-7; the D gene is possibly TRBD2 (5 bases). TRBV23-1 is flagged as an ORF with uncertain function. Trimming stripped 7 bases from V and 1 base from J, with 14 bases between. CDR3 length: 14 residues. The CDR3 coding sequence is TGCGCCAGCATTCGACGGAGGCAGTCCTACGAGCAGTACTTC. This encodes CASIRRRQSYEQYF.

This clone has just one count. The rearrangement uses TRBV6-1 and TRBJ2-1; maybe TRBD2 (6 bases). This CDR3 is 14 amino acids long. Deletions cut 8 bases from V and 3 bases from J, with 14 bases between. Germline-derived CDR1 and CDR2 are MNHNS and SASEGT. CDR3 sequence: CASRLSGDYNEQFF. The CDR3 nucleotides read TGTGCCAGCCGACTTAGCGGAGACTACAATGAGCAGTTCTTC.

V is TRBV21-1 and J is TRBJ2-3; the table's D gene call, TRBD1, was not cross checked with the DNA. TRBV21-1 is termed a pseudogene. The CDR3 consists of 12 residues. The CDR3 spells CASSYITDTQYF. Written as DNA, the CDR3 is TGTGCCAGCAGCTACATCACAGATACGCAGTATTTT.

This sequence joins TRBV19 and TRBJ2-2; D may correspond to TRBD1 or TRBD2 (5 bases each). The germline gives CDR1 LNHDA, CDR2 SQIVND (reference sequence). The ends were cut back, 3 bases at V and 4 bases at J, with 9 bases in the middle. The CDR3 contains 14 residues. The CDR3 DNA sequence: TGTGCCAGTAGTATCTCAGGGAGCACCGGGGAGCTGTTTTTT. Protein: CASSISGSTGELFF.

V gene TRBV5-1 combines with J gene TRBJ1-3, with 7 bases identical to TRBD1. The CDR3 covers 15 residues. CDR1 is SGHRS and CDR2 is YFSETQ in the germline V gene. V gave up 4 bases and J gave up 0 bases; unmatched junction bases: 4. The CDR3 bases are TGCGCCAGCAGCGCGGGACAGACCTCTGGAAACACCATATATTTT. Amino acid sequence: CASSAGQTSGNTIYF.

CDR3 DNA: TGTGCCACCAGCAGGGGTCAAGGGAGGGCCTACAATGAGCAGTTCTTC. It codes for CATSRGQGRAYNEQFF. V gene TRBV15 combines with J gene TRBJ2-1; 7 nucleotides line up with TRBD2. From germline, CDR1 is LNHNV and CDR2 YYDKDF (reference sequence). Germline trimming cut 3 bases from V and 2 bases from J; bases unmatched to any gene: 7. The CDR3 has 16 residues.

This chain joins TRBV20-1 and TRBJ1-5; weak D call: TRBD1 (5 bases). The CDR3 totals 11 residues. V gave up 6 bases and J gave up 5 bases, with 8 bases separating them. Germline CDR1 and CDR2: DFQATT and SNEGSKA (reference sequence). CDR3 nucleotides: TGCAGTGCGGGGGGTGATCAGCCCCAGCATTTT. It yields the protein CSAGGDQPQHF.

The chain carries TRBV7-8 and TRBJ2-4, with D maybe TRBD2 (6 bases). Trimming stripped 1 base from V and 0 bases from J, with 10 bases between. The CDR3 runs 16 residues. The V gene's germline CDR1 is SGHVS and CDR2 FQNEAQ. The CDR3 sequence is CASSLVGREAKNIQYF. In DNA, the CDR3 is TGTGCCAGCAGCTTAGTCGGGAGAGAAGCCAAAAACATTCAGTACTTC.